This T cell receptor beta chain is drawn from a study of blood T cells in healthy people across ages. Study conclusions and caveats: Older age went with lower TCR beta diversity per million T cells, in a roughly linear way.

From germline, CDR1 is PRHDT and CDR2 FYEKMQ (reference sequence). This CDR3 is 14 amino acids long. Per individual sample, total RNA of at least 6 micrograms was extracted. A second PCR, run for roughly 7 to 11 cycles, used a sample-barcoded 5' primer plus a J-beta primer mix. In TCRdb, the 5' RACE reads were re-called with MiXCR into one record per CDR3 protein. The sample holds roughly 550,000 distinct CDR3 sequences, approximately 25% seen once. The table lists this clonotype with a few counts. As yet, its antigen is unknown. A further study also used this sample, focusing on T cells of mothers and their children.

Material: blood. The source is a boy aged 5-17 years in good health. The rearrangement joins TRBV13 to TRBJ2-7, with D perhaps matching TRBD1 or TRBD2 (5 bases each). The better agreement between TRBJ2-1 and the DNA end casts doubt on the J call. The CDR3 reads CASSPGGVSNEQFF. The CDR3 nucleotides are TGTGCCAGCAGCCCTGGGGGAGTGTCCAATGAGCAGTTCTTC.